The clone carrying this T cell receptor beta chain showed up many times. The CDR3 consists of 14 residues. CDR1 is MNHEY, CDR2 SVGAGI, per germline. The junction had 7 bases not matched to a gene; V was cut back by 6 bases and J by 4 bases. TCRdb re-analysed the RT-PCR reads in MiXCR, keeping a single row per CDR3 protein. Here the sample spans around 700,000 distinct CDR3 sequences, 11% to 15% being singletons. The V and J genes are TRBV6-5 and TRBJ1-2, with 8 bases fitting TRBD1. The origin of this receptor is a female donor in good health, serving as a healthy control. Source material: memory CD4+ T cells from blood. The CDR3 protein is CASSRTGISYGYTF. DNA for the CDR3: TGTGCCAGCAGCAGGACAGGGATTTCCTATGGCTACACCTTC.